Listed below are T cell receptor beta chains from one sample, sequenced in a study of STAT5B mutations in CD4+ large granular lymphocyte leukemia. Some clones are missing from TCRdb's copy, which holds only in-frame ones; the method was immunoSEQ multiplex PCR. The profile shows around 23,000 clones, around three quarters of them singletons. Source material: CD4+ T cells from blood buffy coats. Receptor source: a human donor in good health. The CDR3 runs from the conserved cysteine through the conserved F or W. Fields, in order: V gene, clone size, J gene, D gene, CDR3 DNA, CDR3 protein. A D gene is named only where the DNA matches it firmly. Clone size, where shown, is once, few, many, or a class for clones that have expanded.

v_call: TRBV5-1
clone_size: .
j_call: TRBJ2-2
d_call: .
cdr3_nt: TGCGCCAGCAGCGTCAGAGCGGGGAGGGGGTTCACCCCGGGCACCGGGGAGCTGTTTTTT
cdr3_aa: CASSVRAGRGFTPGTGELFF

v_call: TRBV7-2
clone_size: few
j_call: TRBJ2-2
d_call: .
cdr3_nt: TGTGCCAGCAGCTTGTCGGACCTTACCGGGGAGCTGTTTTTT
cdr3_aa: CASSLSDLTGELFF

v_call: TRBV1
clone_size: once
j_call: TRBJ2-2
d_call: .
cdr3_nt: TGCACCAGCAGCCACCTCAAGGGGGAGGAATTAGCGGGTGACACCGGGGAGCTGTTTTTT
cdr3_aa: CTSSHLKGEELAGDTGELFF

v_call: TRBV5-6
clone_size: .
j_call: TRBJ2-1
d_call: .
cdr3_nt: TGTGCCAGCAGCTTGGTTCGGAGCACCTACTCCTACAATGAGCAGTTCTTC
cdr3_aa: CASSLVRSTYSYNEQFF

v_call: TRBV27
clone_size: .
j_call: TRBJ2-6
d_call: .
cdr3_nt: TGTGCCAGCAGTTTACTTCGGACTGCCTCTGGGGCCAACGTCCTGACTTTC
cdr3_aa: CASSLLRTASGANVLTF

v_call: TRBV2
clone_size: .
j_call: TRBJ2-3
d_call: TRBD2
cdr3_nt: TGTGCCAGCAAGACTAGCGGCACAGATACGCAGTATTTT
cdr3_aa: CASKTSGTDTQYF

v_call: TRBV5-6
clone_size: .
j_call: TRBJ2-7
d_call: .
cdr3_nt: TGTGCCAGCAGCTTGGGGGCCTACGAGCAGTACTTC
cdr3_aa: CASSLGAYEQYF

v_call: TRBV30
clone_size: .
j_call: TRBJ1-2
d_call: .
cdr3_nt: TGTGCCTATGCCCCCGGGACGCATGGCTACACCTTC
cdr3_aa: CAYAPGTHGYTF

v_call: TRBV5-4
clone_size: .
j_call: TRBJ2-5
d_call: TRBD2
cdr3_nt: TGTGCCAGCAGCTTGCCACTAGCGGGAGGTGGGGAGACCCAGTACTTC
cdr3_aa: CASSLPLAGGGETQYF

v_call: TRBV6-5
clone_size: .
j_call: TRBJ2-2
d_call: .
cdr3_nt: TGTGCCAGCAGTTACTCCGGGACAAGGGAGCTGTTTTTT
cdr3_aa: CASSYSGTRELFF

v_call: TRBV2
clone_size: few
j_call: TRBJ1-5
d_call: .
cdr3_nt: TGTGCCAGCAGGAGGGACACCTCAAATCAGCCCCAGCATTTT
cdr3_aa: CASRRDTSNQPQHF

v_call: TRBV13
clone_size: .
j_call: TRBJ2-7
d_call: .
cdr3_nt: TGTGCCAGCACCTCCCAGGGGCGGTACGAGCAGTACTTC
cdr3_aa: CASTSQGRYEQYF

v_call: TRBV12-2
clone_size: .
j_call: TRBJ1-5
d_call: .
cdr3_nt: TGTGCAAGTCGCGAACGGACAGGGAGAGACAATCAGCCCCAGCATTTT
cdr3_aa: CASRERTGRDNQPQHF